These 29 T cell receptor beta chains came from one sample sequenced in a study of blood T cells in healthy people across ages. With a J-beta primer mix and a sample-barcoded 5' primer, a second PCR ran about 6 to 11 cycles. MiXCR, applied by TCRdb to the 5' RACE reads, yields one record per CDR3 protein. The data contain around 700,000 distinct CDR3 sequences, roughly 25% of them singletons. The sample was also reused in another study, on T cells of mothers and their children.

Source material: blood. Receptor source: a boy aged 5 to 17 in good health.

The genes are TRBV20-1 and TRBJ1-1; D is uncertain. The germline V gene has CDR1 DFQATT and CDR2 SNEGSKA (reference sequence). With 3 bases removed from V and 11 bases from J, the gap between germline ends came to 16 bases. The length of the CDR3 is 12 residues. CDR3: CSASVPSRGAFF. For the CDR3, the DNA is TGCAGTGCTAGTGTCCCGTCGCGTGGCGCTTTCTTT.

The table lists this clonotype with many counts. J is TRBJ1-5 and V is TRBV11-2; D not resolved. Per germline, CDR1 SGHAT and CDR2 FQNNGV. The V end lost 1 base, the J end lost 3 bases, and 7 bases lay between the germline ends. The CDR3 has 14 amino acids. CDR3 residues: CASSLGQTNQPQHF. CDR3 coding DNA: TGTGCCAGCAGCTTAGGGCAGACCAATCAGCCCCAGCATTTT.

This clonotype has a handful of counts. The chain links TRBV6-5 to TRBJ1-1; the D is unclear. Germline V CDR1 and CDR2: MNHEY, SVGAGI. The CDR3 is made up of 11 amino acids. V lost 7 bases, J lost 5 bases, and 8 bases lay in between. The CDR3: CASNYGTEAFF. CDR3 DNA sequence: TGTGCCAGCAATTATGGGACTGAAGCTTTCTTT.

This chain connects TRBV20-1 to TRBJ2-5; D possibly corresponds to TRBD2 (6 bases). Trimming cost V 7 bases and J 1 base, with 10 bases left between them. The CDR3 totals 12 residues. The germline CDR1 and CDR2 sequences are DFQATT and SNEGSKA (reference sequence). The chain's CDR3 is CSVSTSQETQYF. CDR3 nucleotides: TGCAGTGTTTCGACTAGCCAAGAGACCCAGTACTTC.

In this sample, this clonotype turned up a few times. The rearrangement joins TRBV6-5 to TRBJ2-4, with D tentatively TRBD1 or TRBD2 (5 bases each). V gave up 1 base and J gave up 4 bases, with 11 bases separating them. The germline V gene has CDR1 MNHEY and CDR2 SVGAGI. The CDR3 runs to 15 residues. CDR3 in DNA: TGTGCCAGCAGTTACTTCGGGGCAGCAAAAAACATTCAGTACTTC. This sequence encodes CASSYFGAAKNIQYF.

The chain uses TRBV6-2 or TRBV6-3 and TRBJ1-1; 7 nucleotides match TRBD1. Germline CDR1 MNHEY, CDR2 SVGEGT. Germline trimming cut 11 bases from V and 1 base from J; bases unmatched to any gene: 16. This CDR3 comprises 16 residues. CDR3 amino acids: CAGLRDSFNQNTEAFF. The DNA of the CDR3 is TGTGCCGGGCTCCGGGACAGCTTCAATCAGAACACTGAAGCTTTCTTT.

The V call is TRBV9, the J call TRBJ1-4; the D gene is possibly TRBD1 (5 bases). This CDR3 contains 13 residues. In germline, CDR1 is SGDLS, CDR2 YYNGEE. V lost 4 bases to trimming and J lost 5 bases, with 9 bases between them. CDR3 coding DNA: TGTGCCAGCAGCTCGGGGGTCAATGAAAAACTGTTTTTT. Translating it yields CASSSGVNEKLFF.

This clonotype was observed a handful of times. The chain has TRBV11-3 and TRBJ2-5; 11 nucleotides line up with TRBD2. The end of the DNA fits TRBJ2-1 better, so the J call may be wrong. Germline-derived CDR1 and CDR2 are SGHNT and YENEEA. This CDR3 has 15 amino acids. CDR3 nucleotide sequence: TGTGCCAGCAGCTTAGATATTAGCGGGAGGGATGAGCAGTTCTTC. Protein product: CASSLDISGRDEQFF.

V and J are TRBV6-4 and TRBJ2-1, with D unclear. Germline V CDR1 and CDR2: MRHNA, SNTAGT. This CDR3 spans 13 amino acids. The V end lost 3 bases, the J end lost 4 bases, and 7 bases lay between the germline ends. The CDR3 DNA reads as TGTGCCAGCAGTGATCAATTATACAATGAGCAGTTCTTC. As protein: CASSDQLYNEQFF.

This clonotype was observed a few times. The chain employs TRBV9 and TRBJ2-3, with no clear D. Looked up from germline, CDR1 is SGDLS and CDR2 is YYNGEE. The V and J ends lost 0 bases and 4 bases respectively, with 9 bases between them. The CDR3 loop spans 14 amino acids. CDR3 sequence: CASSVEYRADTQYF. CDR3 bases: TGTGCCAGCAGCGTAGAGTACCGCGCAGATACGCAGTATTTT.

The chain couples TRBV6-1 to TRBJ2-4; D is unclear. V was cut by 2 bases and J by 0 bases, with 11 bases left in between. The germline V gene has CDR1 MNHNS and CDR2 SASEGT. The CDR3 consists of 16 residues. The DNA for the CDR3 is TGTGCCAGCAGTGAAACAGTTTATCTAGCCAAAAACATTCAGTACTTC. This translates into CASSETVYLAKNIQYF.

This chain links TRBV4-3 with TRBJ1-2; weak D call: TRBD1 (6 bases). The ends were cut back, 2 bases at V and 7 bases at J, with 17 bases in the middle. This CDR3 has 15 amino acids. Germline V CDR1 and CDR2: LGHNA, YSLEER. The CDR3 DNA follows: TGCGCCAGCAGCCAATCCCGGGGGGCAGGGAGTGGCTACACCTTC. It yields the protein CASSQSRGAGSGYTF.

The V gene is TRBV5-6, the J gene TRBJ2-7; D uncertain. This CDR3 comprises 14 residues. V was shortened by 0 bases and J by 3 bases, with 10 bases between the two germline ends. Germline CDR1 reads SGHDT; CDR2 reads YYEEEE. This CDR3 is CASSLGVLDYEQYF. The DNA for the CDR3 is TGTGCCAGCAGCTTGGGGGTTTTGGACTACGAGCAGTACTTC.

This clonotype was detected a few times. The chain couples TRBV7-9 to TRBJ2-5; 11 bases map to TRBD2. The CDR3 extends over 18 amino acids. CDR1 SEHNR and CDR2 FQNEAQ come from the germline V gene (reference sequence). V trimming: 5 bases; J trimming: 5 bases; junction bases outside the gene matches: 16. The CDR3 sequence: CASSDSHSGRDARETQYF. The CDR3 coding sequence is TGTGCCAGCAGCGACTCTCATAGCGGGAGGGATGCGAGGGAGACCCAGTACTTC.

This chain joins TRBV18 and TRBJ2-5; 8 nucleotides match TRBD2. Germline loops: CDR1 KGHSH, CDR2 LQKENI. V shed 1 base, J shed 2 bases, and the junction held 3 bases outside the gene matches. CDR3 length: 15 amino acids. CDR3 loop: CASSPLPSGQETQYF. The CDR3 DNA is TGTGCCAGCTCACCACTTCCTAGCGGGCAAGAGACCCAGTACTTC.

The CDR3 nucleotides read TGCAGCGTTGAAGAGGGGGGGGCTGAAGCTTTCTTT. Protein sequence: CSVEEGGAEAFF. The gene calls are TRBV29-1 and TRBJ1-1, with D possibly TRBD1 on 5 matching bases. This CDR3 contains 12 residues. With 0 bases removed from V and 6 bases from J, the gap between germline ends came to 8 bases. Germline CDR1 and CDR2: SQVTM and ANQGSEA.

This clonotype turned up a few times. The chain joins TRBV29-1 to TRBJ1-2, with TRBD1 identical over 7 bases. CDR3 length: 12 residues. V dropped 1 base and J dropped 4; count of bases not matched to a gene: 0. Germline loops: CDR1 SQVTM, CDR2 ANQGSEA. The CDR3 nucleotides are TGCAGCGTTGAAGGGGACAGCTATGGCTACACCTTC. Its translation: CSVEGDSYGYTF. Supplemented by reference TRBV29-1 and TRBJ1-2, the full variable domain reads SAVISQKPSRDICQRGTSLTIQCQVDSQVTMMFWYRQQPGQSLTLIATANQGSEATYESGFVIDKFPISRPNLTFSTLTVSNMSPEDSSIYLCSVEGDSYGYTFGSGTRLTVV.

This clonotype was counted between two and nine times. The CDR3 region has the DNA TGTGCCAGCAGTGCCCGAGGACAGCCTGACGAGCAGTACTTC. It codes for CASSARGQPDEQYF. V usage is TRBV2 and J usage is TRBJ2-5; TRBD1 is a possible D gene (6 bases). Near its end, the DNA agrees better with TRBJ2-7, so the J call may be wrong. The V gene's germline CDR1 is SNHLY and CDR2 FYNNEI. This CDR3 has 14 residues.

This chain joins TRBV7-8 and TRBJ2-5, with D perhaps assigned TRBD1 or TRBD2 (5 bases each). Matching the DNA end better, TRBJ2-7 makes the J call doubtful. CDR3 length: 18 amino acids. CDR1 and CDR2 (germline): SGHVS, FQNEAQ. CDR3 sequence reads: CASSLKTRGAAESYEQYF. CDR3 DNA sequence: TGTGCCAGCAGCTTAAAGACCCGAGGGGCAGCAGAATCCTACGAGCAGTACTTC.

The chain combines TRBV28 with TRBJ2-5; D may be TRBD2 (5 bases). V lost 3 bases to trimming and J lost 11 bases, with 16 bases between them. The CDR3 has 13 amino acids. The germline gives CDR1 MDHEN, CDR2 SYDVKM. CDR3 sequence reads: CASSLVGVGEQYF. CDR3 nucleotides: TGTGCCAGCAGTTTGGTGGGAGTGGGTGAGCAGTACTTC.

This clonotype occurred a few times. The rearrangement links TRBV12-3 or TRBV12-4 to TRBJ2-2; the match to TRBD1 covers 11 bases. V gave up 3 bases and J gave up 3 bases; unmatched junction bases: 12. This CDR3 has 19 amino acids. The CDR3: CASSFILPGQGDDTGELFF. CDR3 nucleotides: TGTGCCAGCAGTTTTATTCTTCCGGGACAGGGGGACGACACCGGGGAGCTGTTTTTT.

In this sample, this clonotype turned up a few times. The chain uses TRBV7-2 and TRBJ1-2; the D is unclear. The V end was cut by 4 bases, the J end by 7 bases, with 10 bases between. CDR3 size: 12 residues. Germline V lookup: CDR1 SGHTA, CDR2 FQGNSA. DNA for the CDR3: TGTGCCAGCAGCTCCGTTTGGGGTGGCTACACCTTC. Protein: CASSSVWGGYTF.

This chain links TRBV7-9 with TRBJ2-1; 10 nucleotides align to TRBD2. CDR3 length: 15 residues. After removal of 4 bases from V and 9 bases from J, the junction contained 9 bases not matched to a gene. Per the germline V gene, CDR1 is SEHNR and CDR2 is FQNEAQ (reference sequence). DNA of the CDR3: TGTGCCAGCAGCTCTGGGACTAGCGCGCTCGGTGAGCAGTTCTTC. It codes for CASSSGTSALGEQFF.

The chain combines TRBV12-3 or TRBV12-4 with TRBJ1-1; possible D gene TRBD1, 6 bases. V lost 7 bases to trimming and J lost 2 bases, with 11 bases between them. The CDR3 extends over 13 amino acids. In DNA form, the CDR3 reads TGTGCCAGCATCTCCGGGACAAACACTGAAGCTTTCTTT. Translation gives CASISGTNTEAFF.

This sequence joins TRBV11-2 and TRBJ2-1; no firm D call. The ends were cut back, 2 bases at V and 0 bases at J, with 17 bases in the middle. Germline lookup yields CDR1 SGHAT and CDR2 FQNNGV. The CDR3 runs to 18 residues. The DNA for the CDR3 is TGTGCCAGCAGCTTATGGGTATATGGACCCAGCTCCTACAATGAGCAGTTCTTC. As protein: CASSLWVYGPSSYNEQFF.

The chain employs TRBV19 and TRBJ2-3; TRBD1 matches 8 bases. In germline, CDR1 is LNHDA, CDR2 SQIVND (reference sequence). The CDR3 has 13 residues. J lost 3 bases, V lost 6 bases, and 2 bases had no gene match. In nucleotides, the CDR3 is TGTGCCAGTAGCCGGACAGGGACAGATACGCAGTATTTT. Translation gives CASSRTGTDTQYF.

The chain carries TRBV6-6 and TRBJ2-3; TRBD2 might be the D (5 bases). The ends were cut back, 7 bases at V and 1 base at J, with 15 bases in the middle. The CDR3 runs 15 residues. Germline CDR1 is MNHNY and CDR2 is SVGAGI (reference sequence). This chain's CDR3 is CASMFSGSGTDTQYF. The CDR3 DNA reads TGTGCCAGCATGTTTTCTGGGAGCGGCACAGATACGCAGTATTTT.

This clonotype was seen only once. V usage is TRBV6-4 and J usage is TRBJ2-3; possibly TRBD1 for D (6 bases). CDR3 size: 13 residues. V lost 6 bases to trimming and J lost 2 bases, with 9 bases between them. Germline-derived CDR1 and CDR2 are MRHNA and SNTAGT. DNA of the CDR3: TGTGCCAGCAGAGGGGACAACACAGATACGCAGTATTTT. This sequence encodes CASRGDNTDTQYF.

The gene calls are TRBV9 and TRBJ2-1; 8 bases line up with TRBD2. Germline trimming cut 3 bases from V and 6 bases from J; bases unmatched to any gene: 5. The CDR3 runs to 14 residues. The germline gives CDR1 SGDLS, CDR2 YYNGEE. The CDR3, as DNA: TGTGCCAGCAGCGATACTAGCGGAAGCAATGAGCAGTTCTTC. Its translation: CASSDTSGSNEQFF. Complete variable domain (other parts from reference TRBV9 and TRBJ2-1): DSGVTQTPKHLITATGQRVTLRCSPRSGDLSVYWYQQSLDQGLQFLIQYYNGEERAKGNILERFSAQQFPDLHSELNLSSLELGDSALYFCASSDTSGSNEQFFGPGTRLTVL.